This TCR beta chain was identified during a study of cytomegalovirus exposure and HLA in healthy donors (dated by TCRdb to about 2017). With respect to the entire study: In an earlier analysis of 450 to 750 of the donors, about 260 Gb of sequence data and roughly 100 million unique TCR beta sequences from about 179 million T cells were reported. Among 300 to 500 genotyped donors of the cohort, an average of around 220,000 unique TCR beta nucleotide sequences was sequenced per donor, of which about 18% were non-productive. HLA typing included class I and class II loci at four-digit resolution. A later genetic analysis took genome-wide SNP genotypes for about 55% of the roughly 670 donors and used that subset as a discovery cohort. Using immunosequencing, the study profiled T cell repertoires from some 670 subjects and related those repertoires to cytomegalovirus serostatus. To predict cytomegalovirus infection status, the study brought together high-throughput TCR immunosequencing, statistical association of individual TCRs with disease status, and machine learning. Among the roughly 430 genotyped donors, around 81% belonged to the genetic ancestry cluster associated with self-reported Caucasian donors. Donor age, sex, ethnicity and CMV serostatus were compiled alongside the repertoire data. In a later analysis, previously published TCR beta repertoires from 666 donors were re-analyzed and high-resolution HLA genotyping was added so that TCR occurrence patterns could be studied. Every discovery cohort repertoire had been produced on one sequencing platform. The aim of the study was to test whether cataloging public T cell receptors could identify signatures of past pathogen exposure. A separate validation cohort of more than 100 different subjects was used in addition to the roughly 640-subject first cohort. The number of donors typed differed by locus, with about 629-640 for A, B, C, DRB1 and DQB1, roughly 520 for DQA1, 600 to 610 for DPA1, and around 430 for DPB1. Around 300 gigabases of sequencing data and 70 million to 85 million unique TCR sequences were included in an early release covering 550 to 650 HLA-typed donors. In the later analysis, no new phenotypic data were used to find candidate immune exposures; instead, reliance was placed on TCR beta sequences and their occurrence across donors. Several DR-DQ haplotypes were treated as single units for association and clustering because of strong linkage in the cohort. To decide whether each TCR beta V gene segment behaved as functional or pseudogenic, an earlier analysis of some 600 of the donors relied on high-throughput TCR beta sequencing.

The cohort was made up of several hundred healthy bone marrow donors. At the time of sampling, every cohort member was nominally healthy, though immune exposures that went unrecorded were likely present. The donor tested CMV seropositive, placing the donor among the 290 or so seropositive members of the cohort. A peripheral blood sample was collected from each donor, and TCR beta sequencing was performed on peripheral blood mononuclear cells. The Qiagen DNeasy Blood Extraction Kit was used to extract genomic DNA from the blood cell samples. Comment on this clone: What this receptor recognizes is not known. No base-level quality is on record; no much larger clone is a single base apart.

From the cysteine up to the phenylalanine, the CDR3 has a length of 14 residues. The CDR3 DNA has 42 bases and is translated from base 1. The germline V gene supplies CDR1 SGHRS and CDR2 YFSETQ. Between the V and J ends, shortened by 6 bases and 1 base respectively, the junction contains 10 bases. The library was obtained by the immunoSEQ multiplex PCR assay. For the multiplex PCR, a mixture combining 60 forward primers for TCR Vbeta segments and 13 reverse primers for TCR Jbeta segments was used. Amplification of the CDR3 region of rearranged TCR beta genes was performed with a multiplex PCR assay on genomic DNA. The amplified TCR beta libraries were sequenced on the Illumina HiSeq System as 87-base-pair reads. As for the original processing: Across the 700 or so repertoires, a later analysis counted tens of millions of unique TCR beta chains, approximately 10 million of which were shared by at least two donors. Raw reads were error-corrected and collapsed into unique sequences with a nearest-neighbor algorithm that merged closely related sequences to remove PCR and sequencing errors. Alignment of CDR3 sequences to IMGT reference sequences was used to assign V, D and J gene segments. Each retained sequence needed at least a six-nucleotide match to both a V gene segment and a J gene segment. A rearrangement counted as productive if the CDR3 had no stop codons and remained in frame with V and J, and every other rearrangement counted as non-productive. CDR3 was defined according to IMGT convention as the region running from the second conserved V-encoded cysteine to the conserved J-encoded phenylalanine. The earlier analysis of about 570 of the donors excluded any sequence lacking an unambiguous match to a single V gene segment. In an earlier analysis of 587 of the donors, V segments were called functional above 56.7% productive rearrangements and were called segregating when the between-donor standard deviation exceeded 5%. A statistical classification framework was built to diagnose cytomegalovirus status from the catalog of TCR beta chain sequences. In a later analysis, TCR nucleotide sequences were compared against IMGT/GENE-DB human TR gene sequences so that V and J genes could be assigned. The TCRdist pipeline was used in a later analysis to assign CDR3 sequences and most-parsimonious VDJ recombination scenarios. In a later analysis, each TCR beta chain was defined by its CDR3 amino acid sequence together with its V-gene family, and reads lacking a unique V-gene family were excluded. In a later analysis, around 600 highly shared, low-generation-probability nucleotide sequences were removed to address suspected cross-contamination and a sequencing artifact. For each public chain, a later analysis derived a clonal expansion index from normalized ranks of inferred template counts within each repertoire. In a later analysis, generation probabilities were computed using a VDJ recombination model fitted to out-of-frame rearrangements, and the results were checked against IGoR. In a later analysis, TCR-TCR, TCR-HLA and TCR-CMV co-occurrence was scored with hypergeometric tests, and a repertoire-size bias correction was applied to TCR pairs. To estimate false discovery rates, a later analysis permuted the HLA or CMV assignments 20 times. A later analysis grouped co-occurring TCRs with DBSCAN, adding TCRdist sequence similarity when clustering within HLA-allele-positive subsets. Co-occurrence clustering excluded repertoires with fewer than 30,000 or more than 120,000 public chains, plus five with anomalous nucleotide sharing. TCRdb re-hosts the immuneACCESS table, in-frame sequences only. Its copies lack some clones; in the studies checked, an unresolved V gene accounts for under half of them, and the cause for the rest is not known. V, J and clone size reflect that table, while D and trimming were determined from the DNA. This sample comprises about 120,000 clones, 81% of them detected only once. Under 4.5% of the sample belongs to the ten largest clones.

The study at large found these results: Most TCR sequences were seen in very few donors, while some public TCRs were found in many individuals. A cluster of highly shared sequence variants was judged likely to be a technical artifact of the sequencing pipeline. The cohort was sequenced for TCR beta chains only, and without alpha or paired-chain data the features that could be detected were limited. In a later analysis, most CMV-associated TCR beta chains were found to appear HLA-restricted, with HLA associations seemingly driven largely by CMV exposure. According to the authors, the approach could potentially be generalized to other disease states and immunological phenotypes. The classifier was reported to diagnose cytomegalovirus status with high specificity and sensitivity in both the original cohort and the validation cohort. In an earlier analysis of around 500 of the donors, most TCR beta V segments appeared in productive rearrangements about 87% or about 30% of the time, broadly matching IMGT annotations. Some IMGT-functional V segments, including TRBV6-2 and TRBV6-3, could not be told apart with the 87-base-pair reads, so those segments were excluded. Presence/absence analyses assumed roughly uniform sequencing depth across donors, an assumption that may not hold. According to a later genetic analysis, donors in an Asian-associated ancestry cluster had fewer N-insertions in productive TCRs than the roughly 700-donor mean. Because some donors lacked HLA typing at each locus, the association tests relied only on the typed subset. In vitro tests confirmed that three of the cytomegalovirus-associated TCR beta chains recognize cytomegalovirus antigens. In a later analysis, HLA-associated TCR beta chains were found to be more clonally expanded and to have lower generation probabilities than equally common non-associated chains. CMV serostatus was the only immune exposure information available for the cohort. Assigning TCR associations to individual alleles was difficult when HLA alleles, especially DR and DQ, strongly co-occurred. A later analysis associated 16,951 TCR beta sequences with specific HLA alleles at a false discovery rate of 0.05. The study gave a list of 150 to 200 TCR beta chains associated with cytomegalovirus. A later analysis reported that several top co-occurrence clusters appeared linked to parvovirus B19, influenza, CMV and Epstein-Barr virus. In a later genetic analysis, a missense DCLRE1C variant was associated with V-gene and J-gene trimming of TCR beta chains, and the association was replicated in an independent cohort. Linkage disequilibrium might explain the correlated functional status among segregating V segments, but an unknown experimental factor could not be excluded. A further reported finding was that TCR beta sequences accurately predicted the HLA-A and HLA-B alleles for most subjects in the first cohort. A later analysis found that TCR association rates varied across HLA loci, with DRB1 alleles showing the most associated TCRs and HLA-C alleles the fewest. Because counts were too low, some 16 rarely observed V segments, including chromosome 9 orphons, were excluded from the earlier analysis of some 590 of the donors.

The chain is made from TRBV5-1 and TRBJ2-2; possibly the D gene is TRBD2, per 6 matching bases. The specimen was PBMCs. This clonotype was obtained from a man aged 18 to 35 in good health and CMV-seropositive. The CDR3 region: CASMTRENTGELFF. The sequence in DNA is TGCGCCAGCATGACTAGGGAGAACACCGGGGAGCTGTTTTTT. Outside the CDR3, residues come from the reference TRBV5-1 and TRBJ2-2 proteins, so the full variable domain is: KAGVTQTPRYLIKTRGQQVTLSCSPISGHRSVSWYQQTPGQGLQFLFEYFSETQRNKGNFPGRFSGRQFSNSRSEMNVSTLELGDSALYLCASMTRENTGELFFGEGSRLTVL.